These 2 T cell receptor beta chains were all obtained from the same sample, sequenced in a study of T cells in Graves' hyperthyroidism and ophthalmopathy. The source material, RNA transcripts, was used to amplify TCR beta CDR3 regions. Researchers ran a first-round RT-PCR on the TCR CDR3 using the HTBI primer set. MiXCR, run by TCRdb on the multiplex PCR reads, gives a single entry per CDR3 protein. The sample contains nearly 750,000 distinct CDR3 sequences, 30% to 40% of which appear only once. Sequences were obtained from blood. The source of these receptors is a woman aged 40 to 50 with Graves' hyperthyroidism.

This clonotype was seen ten or more times. The J gene is TRBJ1-6, the V gene TRBV13; possible D gene TRBD1, 5 bases. Germline lookup yields CDR1 PRHDT and CDR2 FYEKMQ (reference sequence). The CDR3 loop spans 17 amino acids. V gave up 5 bases and J gave up 6 bases, with 20 bases separating them. The DNA for the CDR3 is TGTGCCAGCAGCCCTACCGGGGGGAGAGGAACTAATTCACCCCTCCACTTT. This translates into CASSPTGGRGTNSPLHF.

A word on this clonotype: The limits of the CDR3 on the DNA are not certain, so only TCRdb's listed CDR3 is given. V and J are TRBV10-3 and TRBJ2-2; TRBD1, the table's D call, was not compared with the DNA. The CDR3 sequence runs 23 residues, both termini included. The germline V gene has CDR1 ENHRY and CDR2 SYGVKD. CDR3 amino acids: CAISGTEGANVLTFGAGTGELFF.